Listed below are T cell receptor beta chains from one sample, sequenced in a study of Tregs in tolerant kidney transplant recipients. Repertoires were generated with immunoSEQ multiplex PCR, while TCRdb's copy carries only in-frame clones and drops some. The data contain 75,000 to 100,000 clones, around nine tenths of them seen just once; the ten biggest clones take up approximately 4.8%. The sample consisted of CD8+ T cells from blood. These receptors originate from a human donor in good health. Each CDR3 is given with its conserved first and last residue. The order of the fields is D gene, V gene, J gene, clone size, CDR3 DNA, CDR3 protein. A D gene is named only where the DNA matches it firmly. Not all rows give a size; the values are once, few, many and, for expanded clones, a class.

d_gene: -
v_gene: TRBV27
j_gene: TRBJ1-2
abundance: once
CDR3nt: TGTGCCAGCAGTCCCTCGGACAGTTATGGCTACACCTTC
CDR3aa: CASSPSDSYGYTF

d_gene: TRBD1
v_gene: TRBV6-5
j_gene: TRBJ1-1
abundance: -
CDR3nt: TGTGCCAGCAGTTACATGACAGGGGCGAACACTGAAGCTTTCTTT
CDR3aa: CASSYMTGANTEAFF

d_gene: TRBD2
v_gene: TRBV11-2
j_gene: TRBJ2-3
abundance: -
CDR3nt: TGTGCCAGCAGCTTAGCGGCTAGCGGGGGAAATACGCAGTATTTT
CDR3aa: CASSLAASGGNTQYF

d_gene: TRBD1
v_gene: TRBV27
j_gene: TRBJ1-6
abundance: -
CDR3nt: TGTGCCAGCAGTTCGGGGACAGGGTTTAATTCACCCCTCCACTTT
CDR3aa: CASSSGTGFNSPLHF

d_gene: -
v_gene: TRBV6-1
j_gene: TRBJ2-2
abundance: -
CDR3nt: TGTGCCAGCATCCTGGCTCGAAGCACCGGGGAGCTGTTTTTT
CDR3aa: CASILARSTGELFF

d_gene: TRBD2
v_gene: TRBV7-9
j_gene: TRBJ2-2
abundance: once
CDR3nt: TGTGCCAGCAGCACACCAGCGGGGCCGAACACCGGGGAGCTGTTTTTT
CDR3aa: CASSTPAGPNTGELFF

d_gene: TRBD2
v_gene: TRBV4-2
j_gene: TRBJ2-7
abundance: -
CDR3nt: TGTGCCAACGGAGCCGTTAGGCCTAGCGGGTACGAGCAGTACTTC
CDR3aa: CANGAVRPSGYEQYF

d_gene: -
v_gene: TRBV6-6
j_gene: TRBJ2-2
abundance: -
CDR3nt: TGTGCCAGCAGTTACTCGAACGGGGAGCTGTTTTTT
CDR3aa: CASSYSNGELFF

d_gene: -
v_gene: TRBV5-6
j_gene: TRBJ2-7
abundance: once
CDR3nt: TGTGCCAGCAGCGTTACGTGGGGGACCTACGAGCAGTACTTC
CDR3aa: CASSVTWGTYEQYF

d_gene: -
v_gene: TRBV7-7
j_gene: TRBJ2-1
abundance: -
CDR3nt: TGTGCTAGCAGCCCGTTCCGGACCGGAACCTACAATGAGCAGTTCTTC
CDR3aa: CASSPFRTGTYNEQFF

d_gene: TRBD2
v_gene: TRBV15
j_gene: TRBJ2-1
abundance: -
CDR3nt: TGTGCCACCAGCAGTCCCAGCGGGGCCCGCTACAATGAGCAGTTCTTC
CDR3aa: CATSSPSGARYNEQFF

d_gene: -
v_gene: TRBV25-1
j_gene: TRBJ2-2
abundance: -
CDR3nt: TGTGCCAGCAGTGAAAACTTACACACCGGGGAGCTGTTTTTT
CDR3aa: CASSENLHTGELFF

d_gene: TRBD1
v_gene: TRBV7-6
j_gene: TRBJ2-7
abundance: -
CDR3nt: TGTGCCAGCAGCTCGGACCCGGGACAGGGCTCCTACGAGCAGTACTTC
CDR3aa: CASSSDPGQGSYEQYF

d_gene: TRBD1
v_gene: TRBV6-5
j_gene: TRBJ1-2
abundance: -
CDR3nt: TGTGCCAGCAGTTACCTCCGACAGGGTGGTGGCTACACCTTC
CDR3aa: CASSYLRQGGGYTF

d_gene: -
v_gene: TRBV9
j_gene: TRBJ1-4
abundance: -
CDR3nt: TGTGCCAGCAGCGTAGATGTGAGGGGTGAAAAACTGTTTTTT
CDR3aa: CASSVDVRGEKLFF

d_gene: -
v_gene: TRBV5-6
j_gene: TRBJ1-5
abundance: -
CDR3nt: TGTGCCAGCAGCATCAAAACAGACGAGGCCCAGCATTTT
CDR3aa: CASSIKTDEAQHF

d_gene: -
v_gene: TRBV7-3
j_gene: TRBJ1-6
abundance: once
CDR3nt: TGTGCCAGCAGCCTCGGCGGGGGGGGTTCACCCCTCCACTTT
CDR3aa: CASSLGGGGSPLHF

d_gene: TRBD2
v_gene: TRBV19
j_gene: TRBJ2-7
abundance: -
CDR3nt: TGTGCCAGTAGTACGGCGGGGGGACACGAGCAGTACTTC
CDR3aa: CASSTAGGHEQYF

d_gene: -
v_gene: TRBV6-5
j_gene: TRBJ2-7
abundance: -
CDR3nt: TGTGCCAGCAGTTACGGAAATGTGGACGGGGACGAGCAGTACTTC
CDR3aa: CASSYGNVDGDEQYF

d_gene: TRBD1
v_gene: TRBV10-2
j_gene: TRBJ2-7
abundance: -
CDR3nt: TGCGCCAGCAGCGAAAACAGGGGGCGCTTCTACGAGCAGTACTTC
CDR3aa: CASSENRGRFYEQYF

d_gene: -
v_gene: TRBV5-1
j_gene: TRBJ1-6
abundance: once
CDR3nt: TGCGCCAGCAGCTTGGCCACTGGCTCCTATAATTCACCCCTCCACTTT
CDR3aa: CASSLATGSYNSPLHF

d_gene: -
v_gene: TRBV19
j_gene: TRBJ2-7
abundance: -
CDR3nt: TGTGCCAGTAGTATAGTTGAGGGGACCTCCTACGAGCAGTACTTC
CDR3aa: CASSIVEGTSYEQYF

d_gene: -
v_gene: TRBV5-5
j_gene: TRBJ2-7
abundance: -
CDR3nt: TGTGCCAGCAGCTCCTCTCCATTAGGGGGGGAAGGCTACGAGCAGTACTTC
CDR3aa: CASSSSPLGGEGYEQYF

d_gene: -
v_gene: TRBV5-1
j_gene: TRBJ1-5
abundance: -
CDR3nt: TGCGCCAGCAGCTTCGGGACTAGCAATCAGCCCCAGCATTTT
CDR3aa: CASSFGTSNQPQHF

d_gene: TRBD1
v_gene: TRBV27
j_gene: TRBJ2-7
abundance: -
CDR3nt: TGTGCCAGCAGCGGGACAGGGGTTCACGAGCAGTACTTC
CDR3aa: CASSGTGVHEQYF

d_gene: -
v_gene: TRBV9
j_gene: TRBJ2-3
abundance: -
CDR3nt: TGTGCCAGCAGCGGCCGGGATCCTAGCACAGATACGCAGTATTTT
CDR3aa: CASSGRDPSTDTQYF